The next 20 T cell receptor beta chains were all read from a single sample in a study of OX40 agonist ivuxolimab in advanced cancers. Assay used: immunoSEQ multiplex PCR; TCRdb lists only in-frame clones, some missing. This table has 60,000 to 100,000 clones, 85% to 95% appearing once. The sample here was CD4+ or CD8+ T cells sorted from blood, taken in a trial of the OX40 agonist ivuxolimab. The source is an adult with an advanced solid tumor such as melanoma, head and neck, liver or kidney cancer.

In nucleotides, the CDR3 is TGCGCCAGCAGCCAACCGACAGGGGTTGGCTACACCTTC. This encodes CASSQPTGVGYTF. The rearrangement links TRBV4-1 to TRBJ1-2; 8 bases match TRBD1. The V and J ends lost 2 bases and 7 bases, in that order; junction bases with no gene match: 3. Germline V CDR1 and CDR2: MGHRA, YSYEKL. This CDR3 is 13 amino acids long.

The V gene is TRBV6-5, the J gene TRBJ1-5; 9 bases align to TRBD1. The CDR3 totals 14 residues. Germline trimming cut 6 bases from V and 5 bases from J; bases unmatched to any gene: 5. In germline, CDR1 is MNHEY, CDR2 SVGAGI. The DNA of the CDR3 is TGTGCCAGCAGCCCCACAGGGGGCTATCAGCCCCAGCATTTT. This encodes CASSPTGGYQPQHF.

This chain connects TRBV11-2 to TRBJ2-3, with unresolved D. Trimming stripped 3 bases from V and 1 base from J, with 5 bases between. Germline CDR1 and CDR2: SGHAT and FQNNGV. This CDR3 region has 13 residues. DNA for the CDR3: TGTGCCAGCAGCTTTGTGGGCACAGATACGCAGTATTTT. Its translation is CASSFVGTDTQYF.

The CDR3 region is CAILGASVYGYTF. As DNA, the CDR3 is TGTGCCATCCTAGGTGCCTCTGTGTATGGCTACACCTTC. The rearrangement links TRBV10-3 to TRBJ1-2; D gene unclear. Germline CDR1 ENHRY, CDR2 SYGVKD. The CDR3 totals 13 residues. Trimming shortened V by 8 bases and J by 5 bases, and 15 bases separated the two germline ends.

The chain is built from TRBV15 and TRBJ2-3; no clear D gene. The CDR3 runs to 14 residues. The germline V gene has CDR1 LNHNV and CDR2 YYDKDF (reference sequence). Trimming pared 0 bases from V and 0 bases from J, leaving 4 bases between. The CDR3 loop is CATSRDASTDTQYF. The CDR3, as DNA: TGTGCCACCAGCAGAGATGCCAGCACAGATACGCAGTATTTT.

The CDR3 spells CATSRGLAGGSYEQYF. CDR3 nucleotide sequence: TGTGCCACCAGCAGAGGACTAGCGGGGGGATCCTACGAGCAGTACTTC. This chain links TRBV15 with TRBJ2-7; the match to TRBD2 covers 13 bases. The CDR3 covers 16 residues. Germline values: CDR1 LNHNV, CDR2 YYDKDF (reference sequence). V shed 1 base, J shed 1 base, and the junction held 1 base outside the gene matches. The entire variable domain, with the rest obtained from reference TRBV15 and TRBJ2-7, is as follows: DAMVIQNPRYQVTQFGKPVTLSCSQTLNHNVMYWYQQKSSQAPKLLFHYYDKDFNNEADTPDNFQSRRPNTSFCFLDIRSPGLGDTAMYLCATSRGLAGGSYEQYFGPGTRLTVT.

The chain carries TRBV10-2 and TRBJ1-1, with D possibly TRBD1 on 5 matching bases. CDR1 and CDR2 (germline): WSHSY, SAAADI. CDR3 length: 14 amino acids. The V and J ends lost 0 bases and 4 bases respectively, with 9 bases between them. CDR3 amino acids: CASSESGGSTEAFF. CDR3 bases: TGCGCCAGCAGTGAGTCGGGGGGGAGCACTGAAGCTTTCTTT.

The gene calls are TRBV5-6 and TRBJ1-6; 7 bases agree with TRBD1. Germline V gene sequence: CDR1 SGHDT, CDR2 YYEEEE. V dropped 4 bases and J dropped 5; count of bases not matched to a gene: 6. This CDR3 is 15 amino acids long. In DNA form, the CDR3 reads TGTGCCAGCAGCGTATTAGGACAGGATAATTCACCCCTCCACTTT. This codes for CASSVLGQDNSPLHF.

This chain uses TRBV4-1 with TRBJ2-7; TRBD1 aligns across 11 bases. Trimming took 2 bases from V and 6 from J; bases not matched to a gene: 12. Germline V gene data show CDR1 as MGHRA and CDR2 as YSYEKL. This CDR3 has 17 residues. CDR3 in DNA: TGCGCCAGCAGCCAATCCGGGACAGGGGGTTTGTTGGGCGAGCAGTACTTC. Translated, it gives CASSQSGTGGLLGEQYF.

The CDR3 loop is CASSQPRQGSWVGNQPQHF. CDR3 nucleotides: TGTGCCAGCAGCCAACCACGACAGGGATCCTGGGTTGGCAATCAGCCCCAGCATTTT. V is TRBV28 and J is TRBJ1-5; 7 nucleotides agree with TRBD1. J was trimmed by 2 bases and V by 6 bases; bases with no gene match: 19. CDR3 length equals 19 residues. Germline loops: CDR1 MDHEN, CDR2 SYDVKM.

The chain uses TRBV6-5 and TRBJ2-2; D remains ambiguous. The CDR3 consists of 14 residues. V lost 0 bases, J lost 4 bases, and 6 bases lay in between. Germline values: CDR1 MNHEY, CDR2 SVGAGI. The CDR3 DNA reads TGTGCCAGCAGTTACTCCCTAGGCACCGGGGAGCTGTTTTTT. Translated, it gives CASSYSLGTGELFF.

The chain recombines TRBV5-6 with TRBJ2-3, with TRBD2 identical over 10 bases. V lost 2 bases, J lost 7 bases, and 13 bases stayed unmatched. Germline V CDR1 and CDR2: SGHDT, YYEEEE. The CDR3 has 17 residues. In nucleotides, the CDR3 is TGTGCCAGCAGCTTTCAAGGGGTAGCGGGGGGTTATAATACGCAGTATTTT. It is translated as CASSFQGVAGGYNTQYF. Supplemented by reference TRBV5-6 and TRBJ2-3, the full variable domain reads DAGVTQSPTHLIKTRGQQVTLRCSPKSGHDTVSWYQQALGQGPQFIFQYYEEEERQRGNFPDRFSGHQFPNYSSELNVNALLLGDSALYLCASSFQGVAGGYNTQYFGPGTRLTVL.

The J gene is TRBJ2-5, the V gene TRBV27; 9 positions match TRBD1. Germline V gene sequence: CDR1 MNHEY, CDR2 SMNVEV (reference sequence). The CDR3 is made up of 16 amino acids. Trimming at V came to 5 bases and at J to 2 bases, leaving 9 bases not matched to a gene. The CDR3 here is CASSLTGTGRQETQYF. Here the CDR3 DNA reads TGTGCCAGCAGTCTAACAGGGACAGGGAGGCAAGAGACCCAGTACTTC.

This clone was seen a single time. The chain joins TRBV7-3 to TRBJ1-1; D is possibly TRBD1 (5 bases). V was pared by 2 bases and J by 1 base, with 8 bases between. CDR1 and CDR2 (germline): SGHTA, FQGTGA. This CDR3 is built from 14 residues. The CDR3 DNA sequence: TGTGCCAGCAGCTTACAGGACAAGAACACTGAAGCTTTCTTT. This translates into CASSLQDKNTEAFF.

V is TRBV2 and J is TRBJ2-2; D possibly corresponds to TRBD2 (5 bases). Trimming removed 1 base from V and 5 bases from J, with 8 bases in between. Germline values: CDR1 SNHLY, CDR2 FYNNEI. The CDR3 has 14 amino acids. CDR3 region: CASSEELDTGELFF. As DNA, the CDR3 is TGTGCCAGCAGTGAAGAACTAGATACCGGGGAGCTGTTTTTT.

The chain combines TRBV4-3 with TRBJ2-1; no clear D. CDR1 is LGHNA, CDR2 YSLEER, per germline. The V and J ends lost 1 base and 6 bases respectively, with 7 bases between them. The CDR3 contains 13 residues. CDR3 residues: CASSQVRSNEQFF. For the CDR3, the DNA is TGCGCCAGCAGCCAAGTTAGGAGCAATGAGCAGTTCTTC.

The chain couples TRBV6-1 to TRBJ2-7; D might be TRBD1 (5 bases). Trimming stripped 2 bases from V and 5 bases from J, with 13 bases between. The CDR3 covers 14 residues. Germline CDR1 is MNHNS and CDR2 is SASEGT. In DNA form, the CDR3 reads TGTGCCAGCAGTGAACTAGTAGGGGCCGACGAGCAGTACTTC. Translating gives CASSELVGADEQYF.

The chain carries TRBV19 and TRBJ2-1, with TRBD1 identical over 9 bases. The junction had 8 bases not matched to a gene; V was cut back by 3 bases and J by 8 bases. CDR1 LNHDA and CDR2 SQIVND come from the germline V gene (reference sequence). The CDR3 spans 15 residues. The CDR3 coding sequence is TGTGCCAGTAGTATGGGGACAGGGACGCGGGATGAGCAGTTCTTC. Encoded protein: CASSMGTGTRDEQFF. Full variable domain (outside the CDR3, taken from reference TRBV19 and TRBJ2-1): DGGITQSPKYLFRKEGQNVTLSCEQNLNHDAMYWYRQDPGQGLRLIYYSQIVNDFQKGDIAEGYSVSREKKESFPLTVTSAQKNPTAFYLCASSMGTGTRDEQFFGPGTRLTVL.

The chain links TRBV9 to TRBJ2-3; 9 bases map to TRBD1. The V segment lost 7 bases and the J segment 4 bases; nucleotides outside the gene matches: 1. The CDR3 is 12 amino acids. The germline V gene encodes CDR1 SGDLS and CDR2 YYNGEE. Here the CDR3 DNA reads TGTGCCAGCCGACAGGGGGCAGATACGCAGTATTTT. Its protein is CASRQGADTQYF.

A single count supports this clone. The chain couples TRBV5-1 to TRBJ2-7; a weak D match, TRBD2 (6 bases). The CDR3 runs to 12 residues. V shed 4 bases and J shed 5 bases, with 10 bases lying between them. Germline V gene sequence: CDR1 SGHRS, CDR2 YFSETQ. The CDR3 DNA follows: TGCGCCAGCAGCCCCGGAGGGGACGAGCAGTACTTC. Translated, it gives CASSPGGDEQYF.